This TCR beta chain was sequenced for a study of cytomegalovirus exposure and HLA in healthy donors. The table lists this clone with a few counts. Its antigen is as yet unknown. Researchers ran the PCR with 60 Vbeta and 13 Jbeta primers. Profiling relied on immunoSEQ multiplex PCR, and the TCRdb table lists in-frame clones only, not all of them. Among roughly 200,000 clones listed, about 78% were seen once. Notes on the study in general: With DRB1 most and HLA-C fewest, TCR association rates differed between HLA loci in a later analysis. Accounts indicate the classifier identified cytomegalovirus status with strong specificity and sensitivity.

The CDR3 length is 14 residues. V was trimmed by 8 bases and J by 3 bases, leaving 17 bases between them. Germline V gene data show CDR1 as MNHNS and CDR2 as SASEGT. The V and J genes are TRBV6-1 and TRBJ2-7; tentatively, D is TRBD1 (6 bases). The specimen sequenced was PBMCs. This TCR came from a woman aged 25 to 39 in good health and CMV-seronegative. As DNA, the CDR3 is TGTGCCAGCCGCGTCCGGACAGAGTACTACGAGCAGTACTTC. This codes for CASRVRTEYYEQYF.